The sequence of this T cell receptor beta chain was determined in a study of T cell responses to AZD1222 COVID-19 vaccine. Findings and caveats of the study: Within unmutated variant regions lay the reported targets of nearly half of spike-specific TCRs. When two AZD1222 doses had been given, Spike-specific TCR breadth and depth rose.

Concerning this clone: Antigen unknown.

Germline CDR1 MNHEY, CDR2 SVGAGI. With 6 bases removed from V and 8 bases from J, the gap between germline ends came to 16 bases. This CDR3 has 13 amino acids. Profiling relied on immunoSEQ multiplex PCR, and the TCRdb table lists in-frame clones only, not all of them. The profile shows some 120,000 clones, nearly 95% of them singletons. The chain links TRBV6-5 to TRBJ1-2, with unresolved D. The source was peripheral blood, collected on day 0 of AZD1222 vaccination. This receptor was identified in an adult in good health. CDR3 DNA: TGTGCCAGCAGGGCCGTTTGGGCCCCCGGCTACACCTTC. Translation: CASRAVWAPGYTF.